This TCR beta chain was documented in a study of neurological immune-mediated disorders. The V gene's germline CDR1 is SGHRS and CDR2 YFSETQ. The CDR3 is 16 residues long. With 0 bases clipped from V and 6 bases from J, the junction kept 9 bases outside the gene matches. Study outcomes and limitations: The absence of shared CDR3 amino acid sequences among expanded clones across subjects suggests private repertoires in all groups.

This clonotype has a count of ten or more. Its target is unknown. In TCRdb, the 5' RACE reads were re-called with MiXCR into one record per CDR3 protein. The repertoire holds about 51,000 distinct CDR3 sequences, around 17% seen once, with 4% to 5.5% in the top ten. This clonotype originated in a man in his fifties or sixties in good health. This sequence joins TRBV5-1 and TRBJ2-7; 10 bases map to TRBD2. Sample: PBMCs. The CDR3 protein is CASSLDPSGRGGEQYF. Here the CDR3 DNA reads TGCGCCAGCAGCTTGGATCCTAGCGGGAGAGGTGGCGAGCAGTACTTC. The variable domain in full, completed from reference TRBV5-1 and TRBJ2-7, reads KAGVTQTPRYLIKTRGQQVTLSCSPISGHRSVSWYQQTPGQGLQFLFEYFSETQRNKGNFPGRFSGRQFSNSRSEMNVSTLELGDSALYLCASSLDPSGRGGEQYFGPGTRLTVT.